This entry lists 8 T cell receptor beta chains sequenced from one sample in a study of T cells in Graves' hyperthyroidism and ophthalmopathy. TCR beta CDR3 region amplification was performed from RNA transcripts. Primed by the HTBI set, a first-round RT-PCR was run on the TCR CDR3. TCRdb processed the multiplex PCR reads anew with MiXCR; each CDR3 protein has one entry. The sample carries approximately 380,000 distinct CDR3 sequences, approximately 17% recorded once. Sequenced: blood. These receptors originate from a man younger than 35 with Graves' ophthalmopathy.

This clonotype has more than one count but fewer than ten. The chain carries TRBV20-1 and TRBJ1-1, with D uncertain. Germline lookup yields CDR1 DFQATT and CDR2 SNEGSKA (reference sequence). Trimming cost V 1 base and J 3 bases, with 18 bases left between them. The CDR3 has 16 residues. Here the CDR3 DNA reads TGCAGTGCTAGAGGCTGGGGAATCCTACGGGACACTGAAGCTTTCTTT. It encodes CSARGWGILRDTEAFF.

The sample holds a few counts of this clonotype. The CDR3 sequence: CATSDFGRTGLGFQFAPLHF. For the CDR3, the DNA is TGTGCCACCAGTGATTTTGGTAGGACAGGTTTAGGTTTCCAATTCGCACCCCTCCACTTT. The gene calls are TRBV24-1 and TRBJ1-6; TRBD1 aligns across 7 bases. The CDR3 runs to 20 residues. Germline V lookup: CDR1 KGHDR, CDR2 SFDVKD. After removal of 1 base from V and 11 bases from J, the junction contained 22 bases not matched to a gene.

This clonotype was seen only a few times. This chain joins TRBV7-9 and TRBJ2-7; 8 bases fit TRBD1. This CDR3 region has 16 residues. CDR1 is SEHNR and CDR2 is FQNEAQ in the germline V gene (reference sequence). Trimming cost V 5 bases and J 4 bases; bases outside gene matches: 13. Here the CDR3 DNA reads TGTGCCAGCAGCCCTGGCCCGGGACAGGCCACGTACGAGCAGTACTTC. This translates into CASSPGPGQATYEQYF. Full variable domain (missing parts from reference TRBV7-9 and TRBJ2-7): DTGVSQNPRHKITKRGQNVTFRCDPISEHNRLYWYRQTLGQGPEFLTYFQNEAQLEKSRLLSDRFSAERPKGSFSTLEIQRTEQGDSAMYLCASSPGPGQATYEQYFGPGTRLTVT.

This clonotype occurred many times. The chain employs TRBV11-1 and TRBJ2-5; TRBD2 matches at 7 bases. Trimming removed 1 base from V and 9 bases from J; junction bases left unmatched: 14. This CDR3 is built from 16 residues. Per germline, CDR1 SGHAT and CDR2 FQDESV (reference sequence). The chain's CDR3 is CASSLVSSGESWAQYF. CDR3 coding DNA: TGTGCCAGCAGCTTAGTCTCTAGCGGCGAATCTTGGGCCCAGTACTTC. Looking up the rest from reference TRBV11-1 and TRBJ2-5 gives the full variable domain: EAEVAQSPRYKITEKSQAVAFWCDPISGHATLYWYRQILGQGPELLVQFQDESVVDDSQLPKDRFSAERLKGVDSTLKIQPAELGDSAMYLCASSLVSSGESWAQYFGPGTRLLVL.

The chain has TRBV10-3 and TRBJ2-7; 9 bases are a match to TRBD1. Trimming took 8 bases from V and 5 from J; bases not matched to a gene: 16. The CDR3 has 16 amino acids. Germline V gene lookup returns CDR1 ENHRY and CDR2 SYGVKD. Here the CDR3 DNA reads TGTGCCATCTGCATGGCCCCGGGACAGGGTGACCACGAGCAGTACTTC. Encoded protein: CAICMAPGQGDHEQYF.

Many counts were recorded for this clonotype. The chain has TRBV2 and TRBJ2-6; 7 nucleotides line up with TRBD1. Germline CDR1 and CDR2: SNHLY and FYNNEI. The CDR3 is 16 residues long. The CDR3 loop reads CATVRGRESGANVLTF. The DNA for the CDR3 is TGTGCAACCGTGAGGGGGCGAGAGTCTGGGGCCAACGTCCTGACTTTC.

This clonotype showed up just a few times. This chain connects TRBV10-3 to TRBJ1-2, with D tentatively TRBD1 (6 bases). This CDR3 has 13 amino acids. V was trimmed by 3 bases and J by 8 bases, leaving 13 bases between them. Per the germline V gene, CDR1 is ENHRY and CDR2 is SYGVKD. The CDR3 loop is CAISDRGARGYTF. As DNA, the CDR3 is TGTGCCATCAGTGACCGGGGGGCTCGAGGCTACACCTTC.

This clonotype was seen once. CDR3 protein: CSASPPGRVDTQYF. Here the CDR3 DNA reads TGCAGTGCTAGTCCCCCCGGGCGCGTAGATACGCAGTATTTT. The genes are TRBV20-1 and TRBJ2-3; D gene ambiguous. V was shortened by 3 bases and J by 5 bases, with 15 bases between the two germline ends. Germline assignment: CDR1 DFQATT and CDR2 SNEGSKA (reference sequence). The CDR3 contains 14 residues.